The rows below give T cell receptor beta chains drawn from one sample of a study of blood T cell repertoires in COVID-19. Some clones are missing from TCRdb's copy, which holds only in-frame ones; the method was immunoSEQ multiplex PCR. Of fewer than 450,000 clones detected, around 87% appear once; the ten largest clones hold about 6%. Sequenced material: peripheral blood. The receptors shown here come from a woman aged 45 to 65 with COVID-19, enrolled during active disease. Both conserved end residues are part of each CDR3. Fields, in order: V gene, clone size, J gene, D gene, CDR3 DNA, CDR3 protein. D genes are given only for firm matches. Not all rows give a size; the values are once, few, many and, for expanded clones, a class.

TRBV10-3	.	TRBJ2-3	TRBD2	TGTGCCATCAGGGAAGGGGACTACCCAGATACGCAGTATTTT	CAIREGDYPDTQYF
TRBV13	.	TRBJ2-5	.	TGTGCCAGCAGCCTCTACGGGGAAGTCCAAGAGACCCAGTACTTC	CASSLYGEVQETQYF
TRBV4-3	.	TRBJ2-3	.	TGCGCCAGCAGCCAAGATCTAGGCGGTTCGGGCACAGATACGCAGTATTTT	CASSQDLGGSGTDTQYF
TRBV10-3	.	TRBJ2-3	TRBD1	TGTGCCATCGGAGGACAGGGTGGACTTAGGGCGCAGTATTTT	CAIGGQGGLRAQYF
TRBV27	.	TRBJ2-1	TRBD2	TGTGCCAGCAGTTTGGCTAGCGGATACAATGAGCAGTTCTTC	CASSLASGYNEQFF
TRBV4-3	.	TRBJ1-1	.	TGCGCCAGCAGCCAAGACACGGGTGTGACTGAAGCTTTCTTT	CASSQDTGVTEAFF
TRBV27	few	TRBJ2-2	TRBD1	TGTGCCAGCGCCAGGGGGTGGACCGGGGAGCTGTTTTTT	CASARGWTGELFF
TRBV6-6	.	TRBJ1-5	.	TGTGCCAGCAGTTCTGTACAGGGAATGAATCAGCCCCAGCATTTT	CASSSVQGMNQPQHF
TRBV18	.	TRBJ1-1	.	TGTGCCAGCTCACCGAACGGAGGGCCCACTGAAGCTTTCTTT	CASSPNGGPTEAFF
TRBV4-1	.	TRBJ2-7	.	TGCGCCAGCAGCCAAGATCTAGCCAGGCCTTTGCGTACGGGCGAGCAGTACTTC	CASSQDLARPLRTGEQYF
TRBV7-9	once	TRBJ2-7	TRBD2	TGTGCCAGCAGCACCGGGACTAGCGGCAAGCAGTACTTC	CASSTGTSGKQYF
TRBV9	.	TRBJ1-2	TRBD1	TGTGCCAGCAGCGTATTACAGGGGGGAAACTATGGCTACACCTTC	CASSVLQGGNYGYTF
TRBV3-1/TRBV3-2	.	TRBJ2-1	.	TGTGCCAGCAGCTTTAAAGCGCTAACCTACAATGAGCAGTTCTTC	CASSFKALTYNEQFF
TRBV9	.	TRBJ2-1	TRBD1	TGTGCCAGCAGCGTAGCTCATTCAGGGGGCCCTTCGGGGCAGTTCTTC	CASSVAHSGGPSGQFF
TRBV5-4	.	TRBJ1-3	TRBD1	TGTGCCAGCAGCTTGGCCGGGACAGTCGGCAACACCATATATTTT	CASSLAGTVGNTIYF
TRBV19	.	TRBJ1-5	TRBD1	TGTGCCAGTATGGACAGGTTTCGGGAGCCCCAGCATTTT	CASMDRFREPQHF
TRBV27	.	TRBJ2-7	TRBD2	TGTGCCAGCAGCTGGACTAGCGGAAACTACGAGCAGTACTTC	CASSWTSGNYEQYF
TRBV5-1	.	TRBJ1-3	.	TGCGCCAGCAGCTCCGCGGGAACTGGAAACACCATATATTTT	CASSSAGTGNTIYF